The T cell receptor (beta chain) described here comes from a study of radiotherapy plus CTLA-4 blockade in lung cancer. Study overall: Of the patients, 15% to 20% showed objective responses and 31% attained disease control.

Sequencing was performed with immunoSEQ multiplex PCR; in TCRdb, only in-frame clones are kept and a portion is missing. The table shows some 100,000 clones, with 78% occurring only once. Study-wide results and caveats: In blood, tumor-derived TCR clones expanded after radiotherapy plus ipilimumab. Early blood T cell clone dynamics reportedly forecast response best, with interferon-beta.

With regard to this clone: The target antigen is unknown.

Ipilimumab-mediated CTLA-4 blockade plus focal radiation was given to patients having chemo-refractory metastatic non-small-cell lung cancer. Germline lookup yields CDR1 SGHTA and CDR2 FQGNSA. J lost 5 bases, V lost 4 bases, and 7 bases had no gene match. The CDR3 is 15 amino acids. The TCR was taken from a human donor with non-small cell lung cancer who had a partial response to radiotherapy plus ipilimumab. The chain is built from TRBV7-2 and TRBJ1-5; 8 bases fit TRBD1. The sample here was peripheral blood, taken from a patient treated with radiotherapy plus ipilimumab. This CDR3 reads CASSSSGGLDQPQHF. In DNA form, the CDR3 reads TGTGCCAGCAGCTCCTCAGGGGGCTTAGATCAGCCCCAGCATTTT.